This T cell receptor (beta chain) was observed in a study of regulatory and conventional T cells in RAG deficiency. Study observations and caveats: Treg unique TCR beta sequences were approximately 96-fold fewer in Omenn syndrome and CID/AS patients than controls. In Omenn syndrome, Treg and Tconv repertoires overlapped >90%. RAG-deficient patients showed markedly lower Shannon entropy and higher Simpson indices than control T-cell subsets.

Generated by immunoSEQ multiplex PCR, the TCRdb table keeps only in-frame clones and is missing some. Of about 34,000 clones listed, around 76% are singletons. The sorted conventional CD4+ T cells were CD25-low and CD127-high, with genomic DNA sequenced. Points on this clone: Its antigen remains unknown.

The CDR3 covers 14 residues. V was shortened by 1 base and J by 10 bases, with 14 bases between the two germline ends. CDR1 LGHNA and CDR2 YNFKEQ come from the germline V gene. The sample was also reused in another study, on regulatory T cells. That source adds: The PCR used 52 TRBV and 13 TRBJ primers. In patients, unique TRB V-J pairs were restricted and V/J usage skewed, especially in Tregs.

V and J are TRBV4-2 and TRBJ2-1, with D maybe TRBD2 (6 bases). The TCR comes from a human donor in good health. The specimen sequenced was CD4+ effector T cells sorted from blood. CDR3 DNA sequence: TGTGCCAGCAGCCAAGTGGTCACGGGGGAAGAGCAGTTCTTC. It encodes CASSQVVTGEEQFF.